Below, 25 T cell receptor beta chains from the same sample are listed, as sequenced in a study of T cell clonality in common variable immunodeficiency. The assay was immunoSEQ multiplex PCR, and TCRdb's table has in-frame clones only and misses some. The table lists about 64,000 clones, with no singletons. Input material: peripheral blood mononuclear cells. The receptor set was obtained from a person aged 18 to 69 in good health.

This clone was seen ten or more times. The read comes to an end 3 residues before the CDR3 does, leaving the germline J gene to fill in the end. The rearrangement uses TRBV18 and TRBJ2-1, with D perhaps TRBD2 (5 bases). The CDR3 has 16 amino acids. Trimming took off 6 bases at V and 2 bases at J, with 17 bases between the two ends. Germline V gene lookup returns CDR1 KGHSH and CDR2 LQKENI. The CDR3: CASSPKGQTTYNEQFF. The covered CDR3 bases are TGTGCCAGCTCTCCAAAGGGCCAGACTACCTACAATGAG.

This clone occurred many times. CDR3 protein: CASSLMFLSGNTIYF. The CDR3 bases that were read are TGTGCCAGCAGCTTGATGTTTCTCTCTGGAAACACC. The chain combines TRBV5-8 with TRBJ1-3; D gene unclear. The read comes to an end 3 residues before the CDR3 does, leaving the germline J gene to fill in the end. CDR1 is SGHTS and CDR2 is YDEGEE in the germline V gene. V shed 1 base and J shed 0 bases, with 8 bases lying between them. The CDR3 extends over 15 amino acids.

Concerning this clone: The read terminates 3 residues ahead of where the CDR3 ends, so the germline J gene completes it. This rearrangement joins TRBV11-2 to TRBJ2-7; D may be TRBD2 (6 bases). Trimming pared 8 bases from V and 2 bases from J, leaving 16 bases between. The CDR3 loop spans 14 amino acids. The germline CDR1 and CDR2 sequences are SGHAT and FQNNGV. Here the CDR3 reads CASYGLATPYEQYF. The covered CDR3 bases are TGTGCCAGCTACGGGCTAGCGACCCCCTACGAG. Based on the CDR3 plus reference TRBV11-2 and TRBJ2-7, the full variable domain is EAGVAQSPRYKIIEKRQSVAFWCNPISGHATLYWYQQILGQGPKLLIQFQNNGVVDDSQLPKDRFSAERLKGVDSTLKIQPAKLEDSAVYLCASYGLATPYEQYFGPGTRLTVT.

This clone has a handful of counts. The read finishes 3 residues shy of the CDR3 end, and the germline J gene is used to complete it. The V and J genes are TRBV5-8 and TRBJ1-2, with 8 bases matching TRBD1. The CDR3 is 15 residues long. V gave up 4 bases and J gave up 2 bases; unmatched junction bases: 7. Germline CDR1 SGHTS, CDR2 YDEGEE. The CDR3 region is CASSRGQGMNYGYTF. The CDR3 DNA, read in part, is TGTGCCAGCAGCCGCGGACAGGGAATGAACTATGGC.

This clone was detected many times. The read terminates 3 residues before the CDR3 end, so the remaining end is supplied by the germline J gene. This chain links TRBV19 with TRBJ2-3, with a possible D match to TRBD1 (6 bases). Germline CDR1 is LNHDA and CDR2 is SQIVND (reference sequence). V shed 3 bases and J shed 7 bases, with 23 bases lying between them. There are 17 residues in the CDR3. This CDR3 reads CASSIEDSRSPLHTQYF. The CDR3 DNA, read in part, is TGTGCCAGTAGTATCGAGGACAGTCGGTCCCCACTTCATACG.

To note about this clone: The sequence runs out 3 residues before the end of the CDR3; the remainder is reconstructed from the germline J gene. The V call is TRBV30, the J call TRBJ2-4; D gene unclear. From germline, CDR1 is GTSNPN and CDR2 SVGIG (reference sequence). There are 13 residues in the CDR3. Trimming pared 4 bases from V and 3 bases from J, leaving 10 bases between. CDR3 DNA, as far as it was read: TGTGCCTGGAATGGCCGAAACAAAAACATT. Translated: CAWNGRNKNI. The entire CDR3 protein is CAWNGRNKNIQYF.

This clone has a count of ten or more. The CDR3 goes on 3 residues after the read ends, and that part is filled in from the germline J gene. This rearrangement joins TRBV30 to TRBJ1-1, with a possible D match to TRBD1 (5 bases). This CDR3 region has 13 residues. Germline CDR1 is GTSNPN and CDR2 is SVGIG (reference sequence). V was clipped by 4 bases and J by 3 bases, with 12 bases between them. Incomplete CDR3 DNA: TGTGCCTGGAAAAATGTAGGGGACACTGAA. Translated, it gives CAWKNVGDTE. From start to end, the CDR3 is CAWKNVGDTEAFF. The whole variable domain, filled in from reference TRBV30 and TRBJ1-1, reads SQTIHQWPATLVQPVGSPLSLECTVEGTSNPNLYWYRQAAGRGLQLLFYSVGIGQISSEVPQNLSASRPQDRQFILSSKKLLLSDSGFYLCAWKNVGDTEAFFGQGTRLTVV.

This clone was counted at least ten times. The CDR3 end lies 3 residues beyond the end of the read and is filled in from the germline J gene. The V and J genes are TRBV30 and TRBJ1-3; TRBD1 matches 9 bases. Trimming at V came to 4 bases and at J to 7 bases, leaving 8 bases not matched to a gene. This CDR3 region has 14 residues. Germline assignment: CDR1 GTSNPN and CDR2 SVGIG (reference sequence). CDR3 sequence: CAWTAGTGRNTIYF. The sequenced part of the CDR3 DNA is TGTGCCTGGACCGCCGGGACAGGGCGGAACACC.

This clone has ten or more counts. The read stops 3 residues short of the end of the CDR3; the missing end is completed from the germline J gene. The V and J genes are TRBV12-3 or TRBV12-4 and TRBJ1-5, with D possibly being TRBD1 (5 bases). This CDR3 spans 14 amino acids. Trimming shortened V by 4 bases and J by 0 bases, and 7 bases separated the two germline ends. The CDR3 is CASSSGGSNQPQHF. Incomplete CDR3 DNA: TGTGCCAGCAGTTCCGGGGGTAGCAATCAGCCC.

This clone was observed at least ten times. The read gets to within 3 residues of the CDR3 end, and the germline J gene fills in the rest. This rearrangement joins TRBV18 to TRBJ2-7; D is unclear. The CDR3 is 13 residues long. V dropped 1 base and J dropped 5 bases, with 9 bases sitting between them. Germline values: CDR1 KGHSH, CDR2 LQKENI. The sequenced part of the CDR3 DNA is TGTGCCAGCTCACCACAGGGTGTAGACGAG. Its translation: CASSPQGVDE. The entire CDR3 is CASSPQGVDEQYF.

This clone has at least ten counts. The DNA ends 3 residues before the CDR3 does, and the rest of the CDR3 is filled in from the germline J gene. The rearrangement joins TRBV2 to TRBJ1-2; TRBD1 matches at 7 bases. CDR3 length: 13 residues. V shed 1 base, J shed 5 bases, and the junction held 1 base outside the gene matches. CDR1 and CDR2 from the germline V gene are SNHLY and FYNNEI. The DNA read from the CDR3 is TGTGCCAGCAGTGAAGTGACAGGGTATGGC. Protein: CASSEVTGYG. The complete CDR3 reads CASSEVTGYGYTF.

In its sample, this clone was seen many times. The read halts 3 residues ahead of the CDR3 end, with the missing end drawn from the germline J gene. The V call is TRBV30, the J call TRBJ2-5, with 9 bases matching TRBD1. This CDR3 has 15 amino acids. CDR1 is GTSNPN, CDR2 SVGIG, per germline (reference sequence). V shed 0 bases, J shed 5 bases, and the junction held 7 bases outside the gene matches. This CDR3 reads CAWSVQQGARETQYF. The covered CDR3 bases are TGTGCCTGGAGTGTTCAACAGGGGGCTCGGGAGACC. Variable domain in full (rest from reference TRBV30 and TRBJ2-5): SQTIHQWPATLVQPVGSPLSLECTVEGTSNPNLYWYRQAAGRGLQLLFYSVGIGQISSEVPQNLSASRPQDRQFILSSKKLLLSDSGFYLCAWSVQQGARETQYFGPGTRLLVL.

This clone was seen repeatedly, ten times or more. The read ends 3 residues shy of where the CDR3 ends; the end is completed using the germline J gene. V gene TRBV5-1 combines with J gene TRBJ2-5, with a weak D call TRBD2 (5 bases). Trimming took 0 bases from V and 0 from J, leaving 12 bases between them. Germline V CDR1 and CDR2: SGHRS, YFSETQ. The CDR3 loop spans 16 amino acids. The CDR3: CASSLGASRYQETQYF. The CDR3 bases that were read are TGCGCCAGCAGCTTGGGGGCTAGCAGGTACCAAGAGACC.

The table lists this clone with many counts. Incomplete CDR3 DNA: TGTGCCAGCAGCGTAGGACAGGGACGATATGGC. It translates to CASSVGQGRYG. The whole CDR3 sequence reads CASSVGQGRYGYTF. The rearrangement joins TRBV9 to TRBJ1-2, with 7 bases aligning to TRBD1. The CDR3 end is not reached by the read, which stops 3 residues before it; the germline J gene fills it in. Germline CDR1 SGDLS, CDR2 YYNGEE. Trimming cost V 0 bases and J 5 bases; bases outside gene matches: 4. CDR3 length: 14 amino acids. Supplemented by reference TRBV9 and TRBJ1-2, the full variable domain reads DSGVTQTPKHLITATGQRVTLRCSPRSGDLSVYWYQQSLDQGLQFLIQYYNGEERAKGNILERFSAQQFPDLHSELNLSSLELGDSALYFCASSVGQGRYGYTFGSGTRLTVV.

This clone was picked up many times. The DNA ends 3 residues before the CDR3 does, and the rest of the CDR3 is filled in from the germline J gene. The J gene is TRBJ2-1, the V gene TRBV13, with 9 bases that match TRBD1. The CDR3 totals 15 residues. Looked up from germline, CDR1 is PRHDT and CDR2 is FYEKMQ (reference sequence). The V gene end was trimmed by 5 bases and the J gene end by 7 bases; junction bases not matched to a gene: 9. The CDR3 loop reads CASSADRGWLNEQFF. CDR3 DNA, as far as it was read: TGTGCCAGCAGCGCGGACAGGGGTTGGTTGAATGAG.

At least ten counts were recorded for this clone. The CDR3 is cut off 3 residues early in the read; its end comes from the germline J gene. This chain connects TRBV20-1 to TRBJ2-5; no clear D gene. The CDR3 is 11 residues long. The germline V and J ends were trimmed by 2 bases and 4 bases, with 5 bases remaining between them. Germline V gene sequence: CDR1 DFQATT, CDR2 SNEGSKA (reference sequence). CDR3 sequence reads: CSARSLETQYF. The covered CDR3 bases are TGCAGTGCTAGATCCCTAGAGACC.

This clone showed up many times. Read coverage stops 3 residues before the CDR3 terminus; the germline J gene supplies the remainder. The V call is TRBV2, the J call TRBJ2-7; the D is unclear. Deletions cut 11 bases from V and 1 base from J, with 12 bases between. Germline V gene sequence: CDR1 SNHLY, CDR2 FYNNEI. This CDR3 comprises 12 residues. The CDR3 bases that were read are TGTGCCTCCCGACAAGGGTCCTACGAG. Translation gives CASRQGSYE. The CDR3 in its entirety is CASRQGSYEQYF.

This clone was counted many times. The read gets to within 3 residues of the CDR3 end, and the germline J gene fills in the rest. The genes are TRBV5-6 and TRBJ1-1; D is perhaps TRBD1 (6 bases). The CDR3 sequence is 15 residues long. Germline-derived CDR1 and CDR2 are SGHDT and YYEEEE. The V end lost 1 base, the J end lost 4 bases, and 14 bases lay between the germline ends. The covered CDR3 bases are TGTGCCAGCAGCTTGTTTCGGGGGGGCGGCACTGAA. Amino acid sequence: CASSLFRGGGTE. The full CDR3 protein reads CASSLFRGGGTEAFF. Using reference TRBV5-6 and TRBJ1-1 for the parts outside the CDR3, the full variable domain is DAGVTQSPTHLIKTRGQQVTLRCSPKSGHDTVSWYQQALGQGPQFIFQYYEEEERQRGNFPDRFSGHQFPNYSSELNVNALLLGDSALYLCASSLFRGGGTEAFFGQGTRLTVV.

The table lists this clone with many counts. The CDR3 end is not reached by the read, which stops 3 residues before it; the germline J gene fills it in. J is TRBJ2-7 and V is TRBV7-8; possible D gene TRBD2, 6 bases. Germline V lookup: CDR1 SGHVS, CDR2 FQNEAQ. This CDR3 contains 15 residues. The V gene lost 4 bases and the J gene lost 0 bases, with 13 bases spanning the gap. The part of the CDR3 DNA that was read is TGTGCCAGCAGCTGGGATGGGACTGACTCCTACGAG. Its protein product is CASSWDGTDSYE. The whole CDR3 protein is CASSWDGTDSYEQYF.

Ten or more counts support this clone. Coverage ceases 3 residues before the CDR3 finishes, and the germline J gene fills in the end. This chain uses TRBV7-2 with TRBJ2-1; 7 bases match TRBD2. V shed 4 bases, J shed 2 bases, and the junction held 5 bases outside the gene matches. CDR1 and CDR2 (germline): SGHTA, FQGNSA. The CDR3 extends over 15 amino acids. CDR3 sequence reads: CASSSYSGPYNEQFF. CDR3 DNA, as far as it was read: TGTGCCAGCAGCTCCTATAGCGGGCCCTACAATGAG.

This clone was seen repeatedly, ten times or more. The read falls 3 residues short of the CDR3 end, and the missing part is taken from the germline J gene. The chain combines TRBV20-1 with TRBJ1-6, with TRBD1 as a possible D gene (5 bases). Germline loops: CDR1 DFQATT, CDR2 SNEGSKA (reference sequence). This CDR3 spans 14 amino acids. Trimming cost V 1 base and J 8 bases, with 12 bases left between them. The part of the CDR3 DNA that was read is TGCAGTGCTAGAGTGGCAGGGAAGGATTCACCC. Translating it yields CSARVAGKDSP. The full CDR3 is CSARVAGKDSPLHF.

This clone was recorded many times. The CDR3 is cut off 3 residues early in the read; its end comes from the germline J gene. The chain has TRBV5-1 and TRBJ1-6, with TRBD1 as a possible D gene (5 bases). This CDR3 region has 15 residues. The V and J ends lost 1 base and 8 bases respectively, with 13 bases between them. Germline lookup yields CDR1 SGHRS and CDR2 YFSETQ. The CDR3 spells CASSLIQGVDSPLHF. The sequenced part of the CDR3 DNA is TGCGCCAGCAGCTTGATTCAGGGAGTCGATTCACCC.

Many counts were recorded for this clone. The read gets to within 3 residues of the CDR3 end, and the germline J gene fills in the rest. The V and J genes are TRBV30 and TRBJ1-1; a possible D gene is TRBD1 (6 bases). Per the germline V gene, CDR1 is GTSNPN and CDR2 is SVGIG (reference sequence). The CDR3 contains 11 residues. CDR3 residues: CAWIGKGVAFF. Partial CDR3 DNA: TGTGCCTGGATAGGGAAGGGGGTG.

Of note for this clone: Read sequence stops 3 residues before the CDR3 end, and the germline J gene provides the missing end. This chain joins TRBV20-1 and TRBJ2-1; D call uncertain. The V gene lost 3 bases and the J gene lost 4 bases, with 13 bases spanning the gap. CDR3 length: 14 amino acids. Germline V gene data show CDR1 as DFQATT and CDR2 as SNEGSKA (reference sequence). The chain's CDR3 is CSASHSPRYNEQFF. CDR3 DNA, as far as it was read: TGCAGTGCTAGTCACTCCCCACGGTACAATGAG.

This clone occurred many times. The sequenced fragment ends 3 residues before the CDR3 boundary, so the rest is inferred from the germline J gene. The J gene is TRBJ1-4, the V gene TRBV20-1; TRBD1 is a possible D gene (5 bases). Germline CDR1 DFQATT, CDR2 SNEGSKA (reference sequence). This CDR3 contains 16 residues. Trimming left V 4 bases short and J 0 bases short, with 15 bases between. The CDR3 is CSATSGHDATNEKLFF. The sequenced CDR3 bases are TGCAGTGCTACGTCAGGACACGACGCAACTAATGAAAAA.